This T cell receptor (beta chain) was profiled in a study of blood T cells in healthy people across ages (dated by TCRdb to 2013 to 2016). Broadly, across the study: Template switching captured roughly one uniquely barcoded TCR beta cDNA molecule per two T cells in model experiments. To track age-related changes in TCR beta repertoire diversity, the study relied on deep sequencing normalized with unique cDNA molecular identifiers. Donors were grouped into four age groups: young (average roughly 17 years), middle-aged (under 40), aged (approximately 58) and long-lived (about 89). To avoid experimental bias, donors of different ages were randomly spread across the sequencing lanes. The study analyzed two additional independent replicas of 1 million unique cDNA reads from the same blood draw for two donors, one aged 18 to 29 and one aged 80 or older.

Here V drops 5 bases and J drops 2 bases, and the junction holds 3 bases not matched to any gene. The CDR1 and CDR2 encoded by the germline V gene are SGHTA and FQGNSA. Inclusive of the bounding cysteine and phenylalanine, the CDR3 is 14 residues long. CDR3 DNA only is kept here, 42 bases in frame from base 1. Libraries were prepared through 5' RACE. Sequencing was carried out with an Illumina HiSeq 2500. The second PCR ran for roughly 7 to 11 cycles and used a J-beta primer mix along with a sample-barcoded 5' primer. A unique molecular identifier was introduced onto each TCR beta cDNA molecule by a template-switch 5' adaptor carrying 12 random nucleotides. Each sample yielded at least 2.5 million CDR3-containing paired-end reads. The Mint cDNA synthesis kit, primed by a TRBC-specific oligonucleotide, was used to synthesize first-strand cDNA from all RNA. All cDNA was treated with uracil-DNA glycosylase and then went through a first 18-cycle PCR with the universal primers M1SS and BC2_uni_R. The paper's data handling went like this. For normalization, 1 million high-quality reads, each with a distinct molecular identifier, were randomly selected from each sample. Reads with shared molecular identifiers were discarded instead of being binned into consensus sequences. MiTCR, run with a Q25 quality threshold and the strictest error-elimination algorithm, handled CDR3 identification, clonotype clustering and error correction. A nonparametric unseen species model using Euler transformation provided a lower-bound estimate of total TCR beta diversity. TCRdb handled the public reads itself, with Q25 trimming in fastp and clone calling in MiXCR, and kept productive beta chains. Rows with a matching CDR3 protein are joined into one entry that keeps the most common DNA and genes. The V and J calls were not made by the authors but by TCRdb's processing. For this sample there are roughly 730,000 distinct CDR3 sequences; more than 50% appear just once. The ten largest account for roughly 24% of the sample.

About this clonotype: The clone's antigen remains unknown. One base away there is no much larger clone; base qualities are not given.

What the study reported, not specific to this receptor: Observed TCR beta diversity per million T cells fell roughly linearly with age, and a significant reduction was already apparent by age roughly 41. There was a strong correlation between observed TCR beta diversity and the percentage of naive T cells measured by flow cytometry. The long-lived group showed more naive CD4+ T cells, fewer expanded clones and increased TCR diversity than the aged group, suggesting age selection. Donor CMV infection status was unknown, potentially confounding age-related changes in expanded clonotypes. Estimates of total diversity based on one million sequenced T cells were considered lower bounds and underestimates. Since profiling was done on bulk unsorted PBMCs, naive and antigen-experienced compartments could not be conclusively compared.

The approximately 40 donors, aged 6 to 90 years, were systemically healthy Caucasian individuals from Russia. Around 10 milliliters of peripheral blood were collected from each donor into EDTA-treated Vacutainer tubes. PBMCs were isolated by Ficoll-Paque density-gradient centrifugation, with at least 7 million obtained per sample. Total RNA, at least 6 micrograms per sample, was extracted from PBMCs with Trizol reagent. For every donor, flow cytometry on a PBMC aliquot measured the percentage of naive CD45RAhigh/CD27high T cells. The clonotype was recovered from a man between 40 and 49 years old in good health. Sequenced input: blood. The V and J genes are TRBV7-2 and TRBJ2-3, with TRBD1 matching 8 junction bases. DNA sequence: TGTGCCAGCAGCCCCAGGGGGCCCACAGATACGCAGTATTTT. It translates to CASSPRGPTDTQYF.